Listed here is a single TCR beta chain. What it binds is not known. These data belong to a study of T cell responses to AZD1222 COVID-19 vaccine. The study's findings and limits: Close to half of spike-specific TCRs reportedly recognize unmutated variant regions. Spike was spanned by vaccine-associated CD4 TCRs, which were dominant at 160-218 and 743-854. Recipients of two AZD1222 doses showed rising Spike-specific TCR breadth and depth.

The assay was immunoSEQ multiplex PCR, and TCRdb's table has in-frame clones only and misses some. This sample has about 120,000 clones, with roughly nine tenths found just once. The CDR3 extends over 13 amino acids. Per germline, CDR1 SQVTM and CDR2 ANQGSEA. V lost 4 bases and J 0 bases, leaving 8 bases between the germline ends. The receptor was isolated from an adult in good health. The V and J genes are TRBV29-1 and TRBJ2-3; D remains ambiguous. The material sequenced was peripheral blood, taken on day 0 of AZD1222 vaccination. CDR3 amino acids: CSVVPSSTDTQYF. The CDR3 bases are TGCAGCGTTGTTCCCAGTAGCACAGATACGCAGTATTTT.